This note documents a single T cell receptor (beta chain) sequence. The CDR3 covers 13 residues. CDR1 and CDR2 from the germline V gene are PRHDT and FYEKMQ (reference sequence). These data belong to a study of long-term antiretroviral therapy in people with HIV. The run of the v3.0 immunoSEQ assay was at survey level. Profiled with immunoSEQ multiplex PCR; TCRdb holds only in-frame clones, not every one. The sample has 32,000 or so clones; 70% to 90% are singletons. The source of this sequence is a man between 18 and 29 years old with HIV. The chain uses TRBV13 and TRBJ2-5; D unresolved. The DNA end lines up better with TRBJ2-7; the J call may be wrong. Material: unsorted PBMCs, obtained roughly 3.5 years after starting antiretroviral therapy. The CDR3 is CASSPDGAYEQYF. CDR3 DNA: TGTGCCAGCAGCCCGGACGGAGCCTACGAGCAGTACTTC.